This T cell receptor (beta chain) emerged from a study of blood T cells in healthy people across ages. In the study overall: Roughly one uniquely barcoded beta molecule per two T cells was captured. Study-wide results and limits: With age, beta diversity per million T cells declined roughly linearly, significantly by approximately 41.

V lost 6 bases, J lost 5 bases, and 7 bases stayed unmatched. Germline V gives CDR1 MNHEY, CDR2 SVGAGI. The CDR3 is made up of 15 amino acids. Using a J-beta primer mix together with a sample-barcoded 5' primer, a second PCR was run for roughly 7 to 11 cycles. TCRdb fed the 5' RACE reads into MiXCR, producing one record per CDR3 protein. The sample holds 590,000 or so distinct CDR3 sequences; 25% to 30% are singletons and the top ten take more than 15%. This clonotype has at least ten counts. Its antigen remains unknown. This sequence joins TRBV6-5 and TRBJ2-5, with 12 bases fitting TRBD1. This receptor was obtained from a woman of 80 years or more in good health. Sequencing was carried out using blood. CDR3 nucleotide sequence: TGTGCCAGCAGGGCCGGGACAGGGGGCGCGGAGACCCAGTACTTC. The encoded protein is CASRAGTGGAETQYF.